One sample yielded the 8 T cell receptor beta chains listed below, sequenced in a study of T cell changes during pregnancy in multiple sclerosis. Assay used: immunoSEQ multiplex PCR; TCRdb lists only in-frame clones, some missing. This sample has roughly 49,000 clones; 85% to 95% occur once, and the top ten carry around 0.25%. Sequences were derived from CD4+ T cells from peripheral blood mononuclear cells, sampled in the second trimester of pregnancy. The receptors originated from a female donor with multiple sclerosis, enrolled in a pregnancy study.

This clone was detected once. The V and J genes are TRBV2 and TRBJ2-3, with D tentatively TRBD2 (7 bases). The CDR3 runs 14 residues. Trimming shortened V by 5 bases and J by 2 bases, and 11 bases separated the two germline ends. The V gene's germline CDR1 is SNHLY and CDR2 FYNNEI. The CDR3: CASSKGGLTDTQYF. CDR3 nucleotides: TGTGCCAGCAGTAAGGGGGGGCTCACAGATACGCAGTATTTT. Variable domain in full (rest from reference TRBV2 and TRBJ2-3): EPEVTQTPSHQVTQMGQEVILRCVPISNHLYFYWYRQILGQKVEFLVSFYNNEISEKSEIFDDQFSVERPDGSNFTLKIRSTKLEDSAMYFCASSKGGLTDTQYFGPGTRLTVL.

This chain uses TRBV28 with TRBJ1-5, with a weak D call TRBD1 (5 bases). Looked up from germline, CDR1 is MDHEN and CDR2 is SYDVKM. V lost 10 bases, J lost 4 bases, and 14 bases lay in between. The CDR3 extends over 13 amino acids. In nucleotides, the CDR3 is TGTGCCATCGGGGGGGGGTCTAATCAGCCCCAGCATTTT. This codes for CAIGGGSNQPQHF.

For this clone: The sample contains more than one DNA sequence encoding this CDR3. The chain combines TRBV18 with TRBJ1-2; TRBD1 agrees at 9 bases. The ends lost 2 bases at V and 2 bases at J; junction bases unmatched: 0. The CDR3 spans 14 residues. Germline-derived CDR1 and CDR2 are KGHSH and LQKENI. CDR3 sequence: CASSPGTGNYGYTF. The CDR3 DNA is TGTGCCAGCTCACCAGGGACAGGGAACTATGGCTACACCTTC.

The chain couples TRBV9 to TRBJ2-3, with 15 bases matching TRBD2. The V and J ends lost 4 bases and 1 base, in that order; junction bases with no gene match: 10. Germline V gives CDR1 SGDLS, CDR2 YYNGEE. The CDR3 has 19 amino acids. In DNA, the CDR3 is TGTGCCAGCAGCTCTAGGACTAGCGGGGGGGCCTGGGGCACAGATACGCAGTATTTT. Its translation: CASSSRTSGGAWGTDTQYF.

The chain carries TRBV5-1 and TRBJ2-7; 9 bases are shared with TRBD1. From germline, CDR1 is SGHRS and CDR2 YFSETQ. V shed 0 bases, J shed 6 bases, and the junction held 4 bases outside the gene matches. The CDR3 sequence is 14 residues long. For the CDR3, the DNA is TGCGCCAGCAGCTTGGCACAGACAGGGGGCGAGCAGTACTTC. Translating it yields CASSLAQTGGEQYF.

The V gene is TRBV27, the J gene TRBJ2-3, with D unclear. V lost 5 bases to trimming and J lost 8 bases, with 11 bases between them. CDR3 length equals 12 residues. Germline assignment: CDR1 MNHEY and CDR2 SMNVEV (reference sequence). CDR3 amino acids: CASSPTPFTQYF. The CDR3 DNA follows: TGTGCCAGCAGTCCCACACCCTTTACGCAGTATTTT.

The chain couples TRBV29-1 to TRBJ2-3; D is unclear. CDR1 and CDR2 (germline): SQVTM, ANQGSEA. The V end was cut by 5 bases, the J end by 2 bases, with 8 bases between. This CDR3 comprises 12 residues. The CDR3 sequence: CSVSDTTDTQYF. In DNA form, the CDR3 reads TGCAGCGTTTCCGACACCACAGATACGCAGTATTTT.

The chain carries TRBV5-6 and TRBJ2-3, with 7 nucleotides matching TRBD1. CDR1 is SGHDT and CDR2 is YYEEEE in the germline V gene. The CDR3 is made up of 14 amino acids. After removal of 5 bases from V and 3 bases from J, the junction contained 6 bases not matched to a gene. The CDR3 protein is CASRTGLATDTQYF. CDR3 nucleotide sequence: TGTGCCAGCAGGACAGGGTTAGCTACAGATACGCAGTATTTT.